The clone carrying this T cell receptor (beta chain) was seen many times. Carried by each TCR cDNA molecule was a unique molecular identifier. MiXCR, run by TCRdb on the 5' RACE reads, gives a single entry per CDR3 protein. The sample holds under 11,000 distinct CDR3 sequences; 3% to 4.5% are singletons and the top ten take roughly 8%. These data originate in a study of spatial heterogeneity in lung cancer. Study context: Fewer alpha-chain than beta-chain sequences were consistently detected. Combinations of a unique TCR and a UMI were tallied in raw reads, and on average each appeared more than ten times.

Germline CDR1 DFQATT, CDR2 SNEGSKA (reference sequence). CDR3 length equals 16 residues. The V segment lost 5 bases and the J segment 7 bases; nucleotides outside the gene matches: 17. Time point denoted: sample taken at primary tumor resection. Whole RNA from tumor, nontumor lung or frozen PBMC was sequenced unsorted. The donor group consisted of 72 patients who had untreated, early-stage non-small cell lung cancer. The clonotype originates from a male donor with early-stage non-small cell lung cancer. The sample here was normal lung tissue next to the tumor, taken at surgery. The rearrangement links TRBV20-1 to TRBJ2-1, with TRBD2 matching over 7 bases. The CDR3 nucleotides read TGCAGTGCTGAGGACTTGAGGGAGGGCTATCATAATGAGCAGTTCTTC. Encoded protein: CSAEDLREGYHNEQFF.